This note documents a single T cell receptor beta chain sequence. Germline V gene sequence: CDR1 ENHRY, CDR2 SYGVKD. V was pared by 6 bases and J by 7 bases, with 4 bases of the junction left unmatched. This CDR3 comprises 12 residues. The data derive from a study of blood T cell repertoires in COVID-19. Some clones are missing from TCRdb's copy, which holds only in-frame ones; the method was immunoSEQ multiplex PCR. The sample includes around 140,000 clones, approximately 89% of them seen just once. Sequenced material: peripheral blood. The chain is built from TRBV10-3 and TRBJ1-2; 8 nucleotides align to TRBD1. This TCR was recovered from a woman in her seventies with COVID-19, enrolled during active disease. The CDR3: CAISDRGLGYTF. The CDR3 nucleotides are TGTGCCATCAGCGACAGGGGTCTTGGCTACACCTTC.